This T cell receptor beta chain was captured in a study of shared clonotypes between healthy human individuals. This CDR3 contains 15 residues. CDR1 is SGHDT and CDR2 is YYEEEE in the germline V gene. Trimming stripped 2 bases from V and 0 bases from J, with 9 bases between. Libraries were prepared by immunoSEQ multiplex PCR; TCRdb keeps only in-frame clonotypes and omits some of them. The repertoire holds roughly 2,500,000 clones, with over 85% as singletons. The TCR originated in a man younger than 35 in good health. Some clones in this sample may be carry-over from other donors' samples. The rearrangement links TRBV5-6 to TRBJ2-1; perhaps D is TRBD1 or TRBD2 (5 bases each). The sequencing input was naive CD4+ T cells from PBMCs. Documented subset: CD45RA+ positively selected. CDR3 residues: CASSFRDVSYNEQFF. The CDR3 region has the DNA TGTGCCAGCAGCTTTCGGGACGTCTCCTACAATGAGCAGTTCTTC.